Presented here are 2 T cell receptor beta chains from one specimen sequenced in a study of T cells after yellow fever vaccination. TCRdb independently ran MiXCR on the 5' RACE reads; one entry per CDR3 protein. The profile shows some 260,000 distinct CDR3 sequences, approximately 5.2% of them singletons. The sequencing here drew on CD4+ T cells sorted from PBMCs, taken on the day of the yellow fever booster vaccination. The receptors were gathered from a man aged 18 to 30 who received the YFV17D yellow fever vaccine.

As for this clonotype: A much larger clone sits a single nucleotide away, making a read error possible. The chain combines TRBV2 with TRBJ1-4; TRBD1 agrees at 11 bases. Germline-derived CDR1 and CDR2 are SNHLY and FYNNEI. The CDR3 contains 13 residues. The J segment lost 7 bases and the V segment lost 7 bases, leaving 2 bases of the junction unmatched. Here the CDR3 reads CASTGTGGEKLFF. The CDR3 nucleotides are TGTGCCAGCACCGGGACAGGGGGTGAAAAACTGTTTTTT.

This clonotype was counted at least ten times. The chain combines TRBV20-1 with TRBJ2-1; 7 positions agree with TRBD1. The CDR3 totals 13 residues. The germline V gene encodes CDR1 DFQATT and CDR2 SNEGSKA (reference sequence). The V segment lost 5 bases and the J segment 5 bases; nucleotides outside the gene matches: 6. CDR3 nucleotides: TGCAGTGCTGGCAGGACAGGTGACAATGAGCAGTTCTTC. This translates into CSAGRTGDNEQFF.